One sample yielded the 31 T cell receptor beta chains listed below, sequenced in a study of cytomegalovirus exposure and HLA in healthy donors. The PCR contained 60 Vbeta and 13 Jbeta primers. Here immunoSEQ multiplex PCR was the method, and the copy in TCRdb shows in-frame clones only, minus some. The sample yields about 200,000 clones, about 76% seen once. Sequenced sample: PBMCs. Receptors originate from a male donor in good health and CMV-seropositive.

This sequence joins TRBV2 and TRBJ1-1; TRBD1 is a possible D gene (5 bases). This CDR3 contains 14 residues. Trimming removed 8 bases at V and 0 bases at J, with 13 bases between. CDR1 is SNHLY and CDR2 is FYNNEI in the germline V gene. The CDR3 DNA follows: TGTGCCAGCGACCCAGACAGTTTGAACACTGAAGCTTTCTTT. Translation: CASDPDSLNTEAFF.

The rearrangement links TRBV5-8 to TRBJ2-2; D is tentatively TRBD1 or TRBD2 (5 bases each). Germline lookup yields CDR1 SGHTS and CDR2 YDEGEE. The germline V and J ends were trimmed by 4 bases and 7 bases, with 17 bases remaining between them. The CDR3 contains 15 residues. Here the CDR3 DNA reads TGTGCCAGCAGCGTGGCGGGCCCAGGGCACGGGGAGCTGTTTTTT. Its protein product is CASSVAGPGHGELFF.

This chain uses TRBV6-1 with TRBJ1-5, with D possibly being TRBD1 (5 bases). Germline V gene data show CDR1 as MNHNS and CDR2 as SASEGT. V was shortened by 5 bases and J by 5 bases, with 10 bases between the two germline ends. This CDR3 region has 13 residues. The CDR3 sequence is CASSSGGYQPQHF. DNA for the CDR3: TGTGCCAGCAGTTCGGGGGGATATCAGCCCCAGCATTTT.

With respect to this clone: One junction end does not reproduce the germline sequence, and a read error may be involved. The chain carries TRBV7-8 and TRBJ1-5; 10 nucleotides match TRBD1. The germline gives CDR1 SGHVS, CDR2 FQNEAQ. This CDR3 has 14 residues. CDR3 nucleotide sequence: TGTGCCAGCACCCCGACAGGGGGCAATCAGCCCCAACATTTT. It codes for CASTPTGGNQPQHF.

Notes on this clone: At the DNA level, this CDR3 is encoded by other sequences in the same sample as well. V gene TRBV28 combines with J gene TRBJ2-7; 9 bases are shared with TRBD1. This CDR3 has 14 amino acids. Germline V CDR1 and CDR2: MDHEN, SYDVKM. V shed 4 bases, J shed 4 bases, and the junction held 5 bases outside the gene matches. CDR3 bases: TGTGCCAGCAGTTGGGGACAGGGCGTGTACGAGCAGTACTTC. Its translation: CASSWGQGVYEQYF. Full variable domain (rest looked up from reference TRBV28 and TRBJ2-7): DVKVTQSSRYLVKRTGEKVFLECVQDMDHENMFWYRQDPGLGLRLIYFSYDVKMKEKGDIPEGYSVSREKKERFSLILESASTNQTSMYLCASSWGQGVYEQYFGPGTRLTVT.

V is TRBV7-6 and J is TRBJ1-5; TRBD1 matches 8 bases. CDR1 is SGHVS, CDR2 FNYEAQ, per germline. The CDR3 loop spans 16 amino acids. Unmatched junction bases numbered 5, after V lost 1 base and J lost 3 bases. The CDR3 nucleotides read TGTGCCAGCAGCTTAGAGGCAGGGGGCAACAATCAGCCCCAGCATTTT. Translating gives CASSLEAGGNNQPQHF.

The genes are TRBV7-9 and TRBJ1-4; D perhaps matches TRBD1 (5 bases). V was cut by 3 bases and J by 5 bases, with 10 bases left in between. Germline loops: CDR1 SEHNR, CDR2 FQNEAQ (reference sequence). The CDR3 covers 14 residues. CDR3: CASSFDSVNEKLFF. The CDR3 DNA reads as TGTGCCAGCAGCTTCGACAGCGTAAATGAAAAACTGTTTTTT.

The V call is TRBV4-1, the J call TRBJ1-2; D not resolved. The V gene lost 6 bases and the J gene lost 8 bases, with 19 bases spanning the gap. The V gene's germline CDR1 is MGHRA and CDR2 YSYEKL. The CDR3 is 14 residues long. The CDR3 nucleotides are TGCGCCAGCAGGTCTACCGGGGAGCCTGAGGGCTACACCTTC. It codes for CASRSTGEPEGYTF.

This clone was detected a few times. The chain has TRBV6-5 and TRBJ1-1, with TRBD1 as a possible D gene (5 bases). V was pared by 2 bases and J by 7 bases, with 14 bases between. The CDR3 consists of 14 residues. Germline V gene lookup returns CDR1 MNHEY and CDR2 SVGAGI. Here the CDR3 reads CASSYRGAGFEAFF. CDR3 sequence (DNA): TGTGCCAGCAGTTACAGGGGCGCTGGTTTTGAAGCTTTCTTT.

CDR3 loop: CASSYRRISSYEQYF. The CDR3 bases are TGTGCCAGCAGCTACCGGAGAATAAGCTCCTACGAGCAGTACTTC. The chain combines TRBV5-6 with TRBJ2-7; D is unresolved. V lost 3 bases and J 0 bases, leaving 13 bases between the germline ends. The CDR3 has 15 residues. The germline gives CDR1 SGHDT, CDR2 YYEEEE.

This clone was counted once. The rearrangement uses TRBV7-3 and TRBJ2-2; D possibly corresponds to TRBD2 (5 bases). V shed 6 bases and J shed 3 bases, with 11 bases lying between them. The CDR3 extends over 14 amino acids. Germline V gene data show CDR1 as SGHTA and CDR2 as FQGTGA. CDR3 region: CASRFGIHTGELFF. The CDR3 bases are TGTGCCAGCAGGTTCGGGATCCACACCGGGGAGCTGTTTTTT.

This chain links TRBV7-9 with TRBJ1-1; 8 positions match TRBD1. The trim removed 1 base at V and 1 base at J, leaving 5 bases unmatched. CDR1 and CDR2 from the germline V gene are SEHNR and FQNEAQ (reference sequence). CDR3 size: 16 residues. DNA of the CDR3: TGTGCCAGCAGCTTAGTTGGGGACAGGTCGAACACTGAAGCTTTCTTT. Protein sequence: CASSLVGDRSNTEAFF.

This chain connects TRBV7-9 to TRBJ2-6, with TRBD1 as a possible D gene (6 bases). Per germline, CDR1 SEHNR and CDR2 FQNEAQ (reference sequence). This CDR3 has 19 residues. Trimming cost V 1 base and J 0 bases, with 16 bases left between them. CDR3 sequence: CASSLVESGHRSGANVLTF. The CDR3 nucleotides read TGTGCCAGCAGCTTAGTCGAATCGGGACACCGCTCTGGGGCCAACGTCCTGACTTTC.

As for this clone: One end of the junction does not line up with germline, which may come from a read error. This sequence joins TRBV7-7 and TRBJ2-1; D gene ambiguous. CDR1 SSHAT and CDR2 FNYEAQ come from the germline V gene (reference sequence). This CDR3 contains 15 residues. CDR3 sequence: CASSLASNPHNEQFF. As DNA, the CDR3 is TGTGCTAGCAGCTTAGCCAGTAACCCACACAATGAGCAGTTCTTC.

The genes are TRBV14 and TRBJ2-7; 7 nucleotides match TRBD1. J was trimmed by 2 bases and V by 3 bases; bases with no gene match: 10. CDR3 size: 16 residues. From germline, CDR1 is SGHDN and CDR2 FVKESK. The CDR3 coding sequence is TGTGCCAGCAGCCAGGATGGACAGGACGCCACCTACGAGCAGTACTTC. Translated, it gives CASSQDGQDATYEQYF.

This sequence joins TRBV6-5 and TRBJ1-1; maybe TRBD1 (6 bases). In germline, CDR1 is MNHEY, CDR2 SVGAGI. This CDR3 comprises 16 residues. V was trimmed by 0 bases and J by 0 bases, leaving 11 bases between them. CDR3 protein: CASSYSLGDMNTEAFF. As DNA, the CDR3 is TGTGCCAGCAGTTACTCGCTCGGGGACATGAACACTGAAGCTTTCTTT.

This chain joins TRBV4-1 and TRBJ1-2, with 11 nucleotides matching TRBD1. With 0 bases clipped from V and 7 bases from J, the junction kept 4 bases outside the gene matches. The CDR3 loop spans 15 amino acids. Germline V gene lookup returns CDR1 MGHRA and CDR2 YSYEKL. This CDR3 reads CASSQDGQGAGGYTF. CDR3 DNA: TGCGCCAGCAGCCAAGACGGACAGGGGGCTGGTGGCTACACCTTC.

The V and J genes are TRBV6-5 and TRBJ1-6; 10 nucleotides agree with TRBD1. Trimming at V came to 2 bases and at J to 8 bases, leaving 6 bases not matched to a gene. CDR1 MNHEY and CDR2 SVGAGI come from the germline V gene. The CDR3 spans 16 residues. DNA of the CDR3: TGTGCCAGCAGTTACAGACAGGGGGCCTTTGATTCACCCCTCCACTTT. It yields the protein CASSYRQGAFDSPLHF.

Only one count was recorded for this clone. The chain is built from TRBV9 and TRBJ1-1, with D tentatively TRBD1 (6 bases). The CDR3 runs 15 residues. From germline, CDR1 is SGDLS and CDR2 YYNGEE. Trimming took 1 base from V and 0 from J, leaving 10 bases between them. CDR3 nucleotides: TGTGCCAGCAGCGTAATTGGGGGCTTGAACACTGAAGCTTTCTTT. This gives the protein CASSVIGGLNTEAFF.

This clone has only a few counts. The chain combines TRBV7-3 with TRBJ1-5, with a weak D call TRBD1 (6 bases). The ends were cut back, 5 bases at V and 6 bases at J, with 11 bases in the middle. The CDR3 is 13 residues long. Looked up from germline, CDR1 is SGHTA and CDR2 is FQGTGA. CDR3 sequence reads: CASSPDRLQPQHF. DNA of the CDR3: TGTGCCAGCAGCCCGGACAGACTTCAGCCCCAGCATTTT.

The gene calls are TRBV4-3 and TRBJ1-3; D is ambiguous. CDR3 size: 16 residues. Trimming took 0 bases from V and 0 from J, leaving 9 bases between them. Germline values: CDR1 LGHNA, CDR2 YSLEER. As DNA, the CDR3 is TGCGCCAGCAGCCAAGACTTCCAACTCTCTGGAAACACCATATATTTT. It is translated as CASSQDFQLSGNTIYF.

The chain recombines TRBV5-1 with TRBJ1-5; no reliable D call. Germline V gives CDR1 SGHRS, CDR2 YFSETQ. This CDR3 comprises 15 residues. V shed 0 bases and J shed 1 base, with 8 bases lying between them. CDR3 DNA: TGCGCCAGCAGCTTGGGGTCACTCAGCAATCAGCCCCAGCATTTT. The encoded protein is CASSLGSLSNQPQHF.

The genes are TRBV5-4 and TRBJ1-3; TRBD1 is a possible D gene (5 bases). The CDR3 has 15 residues. Trimming pared 0 bases from V and 4 bases from J, leaving 11 bases between. Germline CDR1 and CDR2: SGHNT and YYREEE (reference sequence). For the CDR3, the DNA is TGTGCCAGCAGCTTGGTAGGGGCTTCGGGAAACACCATATATTTT. The encoded protein is CASSLVGASGNTIYF.

The chain joins TRBV7-6 to TRBJ2-5; 10 bases match TRBD1. The V gene's germline CDR1 is SGHVS and CDR2 FNYEAQ. This CDR3 region has 17 residues. Losses at the gene ends were 4 bases for V and 1 base for J; bases not matched to a gene: 9. The CDR3 coding sequence is TGTGCCAGCAGCTCGCCTAAGACAGGGGGCCTCCAAGAGACCCAGTACTTC. Its translation is CASSSPKTGGLQETQYF.

The V call is TRBV19, the J call TRBJ1-5; D perhaps matches TRBD1 (6 bases). Per the germline V gene, CDR1 is LNHDA and CDR2 is SQIVND (reference sequence). V was pared by 6 bases and J by 1 base, with 16 bases between. The CDR3 has 16 residues. The CDR3 protein is CASRARGLGSNQPQHF. As DNA, the CDR3 is TGTGCCAGTAGAGCAAGGGGGTTGGGGAGCAATCAGCCCCAGCATTTT.

V is TRBV13 and J is TRBJ1-1; D not resolved. Germline V gene data show CDR1 as PRHDT and CDR2 as FYEKMQ (reference sequence). Trimming took off 5 bases at V and 1 base at J, with 11 bases between the two ends. This CDR3 is built from 14 residues. The CDR3 DNA sequence: TGTGCCAGCAGCGGAGTACCCGGGAACACTGAAGCTTTCTTT. Its protein product is CASSGVPGNTEAFF.

The J gene is TRBJ2-1, the V gene TRBV7-8; D unclear. CDR3 length: 12 residues. V was shortened by 1 base and J by 9 bases, with 7 bases between the two germline ends. Germline values: CDR1 SGHVS, CDR2 FQNEAQ. The CDR3 nucleotides read TGTGCCAGCAGCTTAGGTAGAGTTGAGCAGTTCTTC. Amino acid sequence: CASSLGRVEQFF.

This chain connects TRBV5-1 to TRBJ2-7; tentatively, D is TRBD2 (6 bases). Trimming left V 0 bases short and J 6 bases short, with 10 bases between. This CDR3 is built from 13 residues. Germline V gives CDR1 SGHRS, CDR2 YFSETQ. The DNA of the CDR3 is TGCGCCAGCAGCTTGGGAAAGGGAGGCGAGCAGTACTTC. Translating gives CASSLGKGGEQYF.

This clone was seen just once. The rearrangement joins TRBV5-4 to TRBJ1-1; 7 bases fit TRBD1. The germline gives CDR1 SGHNT, CDR2 YYREEE (reference sequence). The CDR3 has 14 residues. Trimming cost V 4 bases and J 0 bases; bases outside gene matches: 3. The CDR3 nucleotides read TGTGCCAGCAGCGAGGGACAGTTGAACACTGAAGCTTTCTTT. Its translation: CASSEGQLNTEAFF.

This chain joins TRBV28 and TRBJ1-1, with D perhaps TRBD1 (6 bases). Germline assignment: CDR1 MDHEN and CDR2 SYDVKM. The V end lost 5 bases, the J end lost 0 bases, and 10 bases lay between the germline ends. This CDR3 is 14 amino acids long. The CDR3 region is CASSPTGMNTEAFF. The CDR3, as DNA: TGTGCCAGCAGTCCGACAGGAATGAACACTGAAGCTTTCTTT. The complete variable domain, with remaining parts taken from reference TRBV28 and TRBJ1-1, reads DVKVTQSSRYLVKRTGEKVFLECVQDMDHENMFWYRQDPGLGLRLIYFSYDVKMKEKGDIPEGYSVSREKKERFSLILESASTNQTSMYLCASSPTGMNTEAFFGQGTRLTVV.

The chain employs TRBV18 and TRBJ1-1, with 8 nucleotides matching TRBD1. CDR1 and CDR2 (germline): KGHSH, LQKENI. This CDR3 is 15 amino acids long. J lost 1 base, V lost 5 bases, and 6 bases had no gene match. Here the CDR3 reads CASSERTGQNTEAFF. As DNA, the CDR3 is TGTGCCAGCTCAGAGAGGACAGGGCAGAACACTGAAGCTTTCTTT.